This T cell receptor beta chain was sequenced during a study of T cells in women clearing cervical HPV infection. Cervical HPV DNA detected by MY09/MY11 PCR, typed by dot-blot. About this clone itself: The read terminates 3 residues before the CDR3 end, so the remaining end is supplied by the germline J gene.

CDR1 is SGHNT, CDR2 YYREEE, per germline (reference sequence). This CDR3 is 16 amino acids long. Trimming cost V 5 bases and J 0 bases, with 16 bases left between them. Genomic DNA, averaging roughly 1,200 ng per sample, yielded TCR beta CDR3 via immunoSEQ. Repertoires were generated with immunoSEQ multiplex PCR, while TCRdb's copy carries only in-frame clones and drops some. The sample's table shows about 27,000 clones. The sample consisted of blood buffy coat. The source is a woman aged 18 to 69 with a cervical HPV16 infection that either progressed to CIN3+ or cleared (not recorded which). V is TRBV5-4 and J is TRBJ2-3; the D gene is possibly TRBD1 (5 bases). The chain's CDR3 is CASRDARASSTDTQYF. The covered CDR3 bases are TGTGCCAGCAGAGACGCCAGGGCCTCTAGCACAGATACG.